These 8 T cell receptor beta chains share one sample of origin, sequenced in a study of sequential checkpoint blockade in melanoma. The sample's treatment: randomized to nivolumab then ipilimumab (arm A) or the reverse (arm B). The protocol was immunoSEQ multiplex PCR, while the TCRdb copy is restricted to in-frame clones and leaves out a portion. Altogether some 9,600 clones are present, 24% being singletons, with the ten largest covering about a sixth. The sample here was tumor tissue (inferred from file names), taken from a patient given nivolumab and ipilimumab in sequence. These receptors were obtained from a human donor with melanoma.

The V call is TRBV5-1, the J call TRBJ2-5, with a tentative D call TRBD2 (6 bases). Per germline, CDR1 SGHRS and CDR2 YFSETQ. This CDR3 has 16 residues. V shed 5 bases and J shed 5 bases, with 22 bases lying between them. The CDR3 protein is CASSGTASAMVETQYF. The CDR3 DNA sequence: TGCGCCAGCAGTGGAACAGCTAGCGCCATGGTGGAGACCCAGTACTTC.

The chain joins TRBV18 to TRBJ1-2; 7 bases map to TRBD1. The CDR3 loop spans 15 amino acids. Germline V lookup: CDR1 KGHSH, CDR2 LQKENI. V gave up 5 bases and J gave up 6 bases; unmatched junction bases: 12. Written as DNA, the CDR3 is TGTGCCAGCTCATCTATGACAGGGCGCGAGGATGGCTACACCTTC. Translation gives CASSSMTGREDGYTF.

Only a few counts were recorded for this clone. The chain is built from TRBV11-3 and TRBJ2-7; D assignment may be TRBD1 or TRBD2 (5 bases each). Germline CDR1 reads SGHNT; CDR2 reads YENEEA. V lost 5 bases and J lost 13, with 24 bases in between. This CDR3 has 14 residues. The CDR3, as DNA: TGTGCCAGCAGCCGAAATTGGGACGTCCAGAACCTATACTTC. As protein: CASSRNWDVQNLYF. Drawing the rest from reference TRBV11-3 and TRBJ2-7, the complete variable domain is EAGVVQSPRYKIIEKKQPVAFWCNPISGHNTLYWYLQNLGQGPELLIRYENEEAVDDSQLPKDRFSAERLKGVDSTLKIQPAELGDSAVYLCASSRNWDVQNLYFGPGTRLTVT.

In its sample, this clone was seen a few times. The J gene is TRBJ2-5, the V gene TRBV15; D possibly corresponds to TRBD2 (6 bases). V lost 0 bases and J 2 bases, leaving 19 bases between the germline ends. Germline CDR1 reads LNHNV; CDR2 reads YYDKDF (reference sequence). The CDR3 runs 18 residues. CDR3 sequence reads: CATSRDNFSLGGQETQYF. The CDR3 DNA sequence: TGTGCCACCAGCAGAGATAATTTTTCGTTGGGGGGACAAGAGACCCAGTACTTC.

About this clone: The junction differs from germline at one of its ends, possibly a read error. V is TRBV12-5 and J is TRBJ2-6; D is uncertain. The CDR3 is made up of 14 amino acids. Germline CDR1 LGHNT, CDR2 FRNRAP. The CDR3: CASAPTGGANVLTF. DNA of the CDR3: TGTGCCAGTGCCCCCACCGGTGGGGCCAACGTCCTGACTTTC.

This clone was picked up a small number of times. The V and J genes are TRBV6-8 and TRBJ2-7; TRBD2 might be the D (6 bases). Trimming took off 5 bases at V and 3 bases at J, with 14 bases between the two ends. CDR3 size: 14 residues. Germline V gene lookup returns CDR1 MNHGY and CDR2 SAAAGT. The CDR3 DNA reads TGTGCCAGCAGTAAGGAGGGAGACGACTACGAGCAGTACTTC. This translates into CASSKEGDDYEQYF.

There are a few counts of this clone. The V gene is TRBV6-8, the J gene TRBJ2-7, with 7 bases identical to TRBD2. The CDR3 totals 14 residues. The germline CDR1 and CDR2 sequences are MNHGY and SAAAGT. Trimming at V came to 5 bases and at J to 2 bases, leaving 6 bases not matched to a gene. The CDR3 reads CASSGGRVPYEQYF. The CDR3 DNA reads TGTGCCAGCAGTGGGGGGAGGGTACCCTACGAGCAGTACTTC.

This clone was counted a single time. J is TRBJ1-6 and V is TRBV5-1; D remains unclear. The V gene's germline CDR1 is SGHRS and CDR2 YFSETQ. This CDR3 is built from 15 residues. Trimming took 1 base from V and 8 from J, leaving 13 bases between them. The CDR3 region has the DNA TGCGCCAGCAGCTTGATGTGGGGTAGCGATTCACCCCTCCACTTT. Translation gives CASSLMWGSDSPLHF.